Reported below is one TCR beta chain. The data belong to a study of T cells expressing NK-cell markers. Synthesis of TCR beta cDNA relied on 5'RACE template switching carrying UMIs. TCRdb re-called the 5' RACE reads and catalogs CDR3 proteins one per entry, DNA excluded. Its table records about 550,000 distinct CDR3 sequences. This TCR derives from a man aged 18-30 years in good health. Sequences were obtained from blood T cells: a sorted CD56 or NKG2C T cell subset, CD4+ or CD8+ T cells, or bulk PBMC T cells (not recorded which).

CDR3: CATSRALGTSGLAKNIQYF. The chain carries TRBV15 and TRBJ2-4; TCRdb's D call of TRBD2 is untestable without DNA. CDR1 and CDR2 from the germline V gene are LNHNV and YYDKDF (reference sequence). The CDR3 has 19 residues.